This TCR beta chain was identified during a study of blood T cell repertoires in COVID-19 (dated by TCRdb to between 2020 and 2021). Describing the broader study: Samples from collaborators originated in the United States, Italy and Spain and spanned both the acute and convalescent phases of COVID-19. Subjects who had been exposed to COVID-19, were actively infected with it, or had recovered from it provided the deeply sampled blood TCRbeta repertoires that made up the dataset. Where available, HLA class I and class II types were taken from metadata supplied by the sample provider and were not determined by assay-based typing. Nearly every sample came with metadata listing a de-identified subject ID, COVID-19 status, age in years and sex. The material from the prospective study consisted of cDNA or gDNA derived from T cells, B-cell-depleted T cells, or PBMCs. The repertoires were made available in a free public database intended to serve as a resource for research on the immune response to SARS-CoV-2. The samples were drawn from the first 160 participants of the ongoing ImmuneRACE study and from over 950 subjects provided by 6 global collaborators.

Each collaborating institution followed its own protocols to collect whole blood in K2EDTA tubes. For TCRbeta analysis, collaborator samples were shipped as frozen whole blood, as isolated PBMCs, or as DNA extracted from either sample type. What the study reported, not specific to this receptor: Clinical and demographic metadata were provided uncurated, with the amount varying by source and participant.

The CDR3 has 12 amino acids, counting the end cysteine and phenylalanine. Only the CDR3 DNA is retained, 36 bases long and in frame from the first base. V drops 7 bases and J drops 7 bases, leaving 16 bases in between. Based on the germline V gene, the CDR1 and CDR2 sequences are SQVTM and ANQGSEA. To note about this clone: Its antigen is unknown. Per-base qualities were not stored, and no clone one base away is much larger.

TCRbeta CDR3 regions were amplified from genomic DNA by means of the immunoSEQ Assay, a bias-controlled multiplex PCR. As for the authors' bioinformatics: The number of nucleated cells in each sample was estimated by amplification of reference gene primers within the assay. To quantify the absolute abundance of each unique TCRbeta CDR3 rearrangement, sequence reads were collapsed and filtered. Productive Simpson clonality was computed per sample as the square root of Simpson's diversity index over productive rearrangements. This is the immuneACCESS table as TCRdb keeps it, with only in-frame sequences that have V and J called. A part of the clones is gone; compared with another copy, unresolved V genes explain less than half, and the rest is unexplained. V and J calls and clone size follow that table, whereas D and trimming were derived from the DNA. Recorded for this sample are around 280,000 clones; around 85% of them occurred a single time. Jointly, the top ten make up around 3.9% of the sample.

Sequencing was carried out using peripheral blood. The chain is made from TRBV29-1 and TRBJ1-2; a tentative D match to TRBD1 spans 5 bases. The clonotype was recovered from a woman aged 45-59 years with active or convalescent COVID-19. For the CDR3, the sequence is CSGRGSEAGYTF. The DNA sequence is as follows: TGCAGCGGGAGGGGCTCTGAGGCTGGCTACACCTTC.